Listed here are 26 T cell receptor beta chains from one sample, sequenced in a study of T cells in Graves' hyperthyroidism and ophthalmopathy. Amplified regions were TCR beta CDR3 sequences from RNA transcripts. An initial round of RT-PCR targeting the TCR CDR3 relied on the HTBI primer set. TCRdb redid the calling of the multiplex PCR reads with MiXCR, one entry per CDR3 protein. Altogether roughly 400,000 distinct CDR3 sequences are present, approximately 25% being singletons, with the ten largest covering about 70%. The sample consisted of blood. The source of these receptors is a middle-aged man with Graves' hyperthyroidism.

This clonotype was picked up many times. The chain uses TRBV3-1 and TRBJ1-2, with D maybe TRBD1 (5 bases). The germline V gene has CDR1 LGHDT and CDR2 YNNKEL (reference sequence). The CDR3 has 15 amino acids. Trimming shortened V by 8 bases and J by 8 bases, and 24 bases separated the two germline ends. The CDR3 sequence: CASSTDGDSLSGYTF. Here the CDR3 DNA reads TGTGCCAGCTCGACAGACGGCGACAGTCTGTCCGGCTACACCTTC.

The sample holds many counts of this clonotype. V gene TRBV7-2 combines with J gene TRBJ2-3, with D perhaps TRBD2 (6 bases). V lost 1 base and J lost 2, with 19 bases in between. The CDR3 contains 18 residues. Germline CDR1 is SGHTA and CDR2 is FQGNSA. The CDR3 spells CASSLGFGGRPSTDTQYF. The DNA of the CDR3 is TGTGCCAGCAGCTTAGGTTTTGGGGGGAGACCCTCCACAGATACGCAGTATTTT.

This clonotype was found many times. V usage is TRBV7-8 and J usage is TRBJ2-1; 8 bases agree with TRBD2. This CDR3 has 18 residues. With V trimmed by 2 bases and J by 4 bases, 13 bases remained unmatched. CDR1 SGHVS and CDR2 FQNEAQ come from the germline V gene. As DNA, the CDR3 is TGTGCCAGCAGCTTATCTTTGAGCGGGAGACGGGTGTACAATGAGCAGTTCTTC. Residues: CASSLSLSGRRVYNEQFF.

This clonotype was seen ten or more times. The chain employs TRBV3-1 and TRBJ1-1; possible D gene TRBD1, 5 bases. V lost 4 bases and J lost 1, with 16 bases in between. Germline V gene sequence: CDR1 LGHDT, CDR2 YNNKEL (reference sequence). The CDR3 runs 16 residues. CDR3 loop: CASSLLPGTGNTEAFF. CDR3 nucleotides: TGTGCCAGCAGCCTCCTCCCCGGGACGGGGAACACTGAAGCTTTCTTT.

This clonotype was detected ten times or more. The V gene is TRBV7-2, the J gene TRBJ2-1; possibly TRBD1 for D (6 bases). The CDR3 runs to 15 residues. The germline CDR1 and CDR2 sequences are SGHTA and FQGNSA. V was pared by 5 bases and J by 2 bases, with 13 bases between. Here the CDR3 DNA reads TGTGCCAGCAGCAAAACAGGGAATGCCTACAATGAGCAGTTCTTC. This encodes CASSKTGNAYNEQFF.

This clonotype has a handful of counts. The V gene is TRBV7-9, the J gene TRBJ2-5, with 7 nucleotides matching TRBD2. This CDR3 has 15 amino acids. V lost 2 bases, J lost 5 bases, and 8 bases stayed unmatched. Per the germline V gene, CDR1 is SEHNR and CDR2 is FQNEAQ (reference sequence). CDR3 bases: TGTGCCAGCAGCTTAACTGCGGGAGTTGGTGAGACCCAGTACTTC. This sequence encodes CASSLTAGVGETQYF. The whole variable domain, filled in from reference TRBV7-9 and TRBJ2-5, reads DTGVSQNPRHKITKRGQNVTFRCDPISEHNRLYWYRQTLGQGPEFLTYFQNEAQLEKSRLLSDRFSAERPKGSFSTLEIQRTEQGDSAMYLCASSLTAGVGETQYFGPGTRLLVL.

Here the CDR3 reads CSAKKGQRYYEQYF. In DNA form, the CDR3 reads TGCAGTGCTAAGAAGGGACAGAGATACTACGAGCAGTACTTC. This sequence joins TRBV20-1 and TRBJ2-7; 7 bases map to TRBD1. CDR1 DFQATT and CDR2 SNEGSKA come from the germline V gene (reference sequence). The CDR3 is 14 amino acids. With V trimmed by 4 bases and J by 3 bases, 9 bases remained unmatched.

The sample holds many counts of this clonotype. The J gene is TRBJ2-1, the V gene TRBV27, with 15 bases that match TRBD2. The CDR3 runs 14 residues. Looked up from germline, CDR1 is MNHEY and CDR2 is SMNVEV (reference sequence). The V gene end was trimmed by 6 bases and the J gene end by 10 bases; junction bases not matched to a gene: 4. CDR3 region: CASSPGTSGREQFF. The CDR3, as DNA: TGTGCCAGCAGCCCCGGGACTAGCGGGAGGGAGCAGTTCTTC.

This rearrangement joins TRBV28 to TRBJ2-3; 8 bases map to TRBD2. CDR3 length: 12 amino acids. Germline V gives CDR1 MDHEN, CDR2 SYDVKM. Trimming removed 6 bases from V and 11 bases from J; junction bases left unmatched: 7. The CDR3 DNA follows: TGTGCCAGCAGGGGCGCCGGGGGGGGGCAGTATTTT. Protein sequence: CASRGAGGGQYF.

This clonotype was counted a few times. The chain uses TRBV30 and TRBJ1-2; no clear D. The V gene lost 2 bases and the J gene lost 4 bases, with 8 bases spanning the gap. The CDR3 totals 12 residues. Germline CDR1 GTSNPN, CDR2 SVGIG (reference sequence). This chain's CDR3 is CAWSPHAYGYTF. The CDR3, as DNA: TGTGCCTGGAGTCCACACGCCTATGGCTACACCTTC. The full variable domain, with the rest looked up from reference TRBV30 and TRBJ1-2, is SQTIHQWPATLVQPVGSPLSLECTVEGTSNPNLYWYRQAAGRGLQLLFYSVGIGQISSEVPQNLSASRPQDRQFILSSKKLLLSDSGFYLCAWSPHAYGYTFGSGTRLTVV.

This chain connects TRBV18 to TRBJ1-4, with a tentative D call TRBD1 (5 bases). From germline, CDR1 is KGHSH and CDR2 LQKENI. The CDR3 sequence is 15 residues long. V lost 3 bases, J lost 2 bases, and 10 bases lay in between. CDR3 nucleotides: TGTGCCAGCTCACCGAGGCGGGGGACTAATGAAAAACTGTTTTTT. Protein product: CASSPRRGTNEKLFF.

V and J are TRBV29-1 and TRBJ1-4, with D maybe TRBD1 (5 bases). The CDR3 covers 14 residues. Germline loops: CDR1 SQVTM, CDR2 ANQGSEA. The germline V and J ends were trimmed by 4 bases and 2 bases, with 11 bases remaining between them. The CDR3 protein is CSVAPGTTNEKLFF. The CDR3 nucleotides read TGCAGCGTTGCCCCAGGGACCACTAATGAAAAACTGTTTTTT.

The chain joins TRBV11-1 to TRBJ1-2; 7 bases line up with TRBD1. V trimming: 5 bases; J trimming: 4 bases; junction bases outside the gene matches: 7. The V gene's germline CDR1 is SGHAT and CDR2 FQDESV (reference sequence). This CDR3 is 14 amino acids long. The CDR3 nucleotides read TGTGCCAGCAGCATGACAGGGCCCTCCTATGGCTACACCTTC. This sequence encodes CASSMTGPSYGYTF.

This chain uses TRBV10-1 with TRBJ2-7; D uncertain. In germline, CDR1 is WNHNN, CDR2 SYGVQD (reference sequence). The length of the CDR3 is 13 residues. V was trimmed by 0 bases and J by 3 bases, leaving 6 bases between them. The DNA for the CDR3 is TGCGCCAGCAGTGAGTCGATTGACTACGAGCAGTACTTC. It translates to CASSESIDYEQYF.

This chain joins TRBV18 and TRBJ1-2; D is uncertain. V was cut by 2 bases and J by 7 bases, with 14 bases left in between. The CDR3 is 14 amino acids. The germline CDR1 and CDR2 sequences are KGHSH and LQKENI. CDR3 nucleotide sequence: TGTGCCAGCTCACCAACAGCCCTAGGTGGTGGCTACACCTTC. It encodes CASSPTALGGGYTF.

This sequence joins TRBV13 and TRBJ1-1; 7 bases match TRBD1. The CDR3 totals 15 residues. Looked up from germline, CDR1 is PRHDT and CDR2 is FYEKMQ (reference sequence). The J segment lost 2 bases and the V segment lost 3 bases, leaving 6 bases of the junction unmatched. Here the CDR3 DNA reads TGTGCCAGCAGCTTTCGGGGACAGCAAAACACTGAAGCTTTCTTT. This translates into CASSFRGQQNTEAFF. The full variable domain, completed using reference TRBV13 and TRBJ1-1, is AAGVIQSPRHLIKEKRETATLKCYPIPRHDTVYWYQQGPGQDPQFLISFYEKMQSDKGSIPDRFSAQQFSDYHSELNMSSLELGDSALYFCASSFRGQQNTEAFFGQGTRLTVV.

The chain recombines TRBV20-1 with TRBJ2-5; possibly TRBD1 or TRBD2 for D (5 bases each). Germline loops: CDR1 DFQATT, CDR2 SNEGSKA (reference sequence). The CDR3 loop spans 11 amino acids. Trimming took 5 bases from V and 5 from J, leaving 9 bases between them. The CDR3 sequence is CSAPWGETQYF. CDR3 nucleotides: TGCAGTGCTCCGTGGGGGGAGACCCAGTACTTC.

The chain is built from TRBV27 and TRBJ2-2; D might be TRBD2 (5 bases). The V gene's germline CDR1 is MNHEY and CDR2 SMNVEV (reference sequence). V shed 4 bases and J shed 6 bases, with 21 bases lying between them. This CDR3 comprises 17 residues. The CDR3 is CASSSPPGTGLAGELFF. The DNA for the CDR3 is TGTGCCAGCAGTTCCCCCCCAGGAACGGGGTTGGCCGGGGAGCTGTTTTTT.

In this sample, this clonotype turned up many times. The chain carries TRBV7-3 and TRBJ2-5; tentative D call: TRBD1 (6 bases). Germline lookup yields CDR1 SGHTA and CDR2 FQGTGA. Trimming removed 0 bases at V and 1 base at J, with 6 bases between. CDR3 length: 14 residues. CDR3 in DNA: TGTGCCAGCAGCTTAACAGGGGGCCAAGAGACCCAGTACTTC. This translates into CASSLTGGQETQYF. Full variable domain (missing parts from reference TRBV7-3 and TRBJ2-5): GAGVSQTPSNKVTEKGKYVELRCDPISGHTALYWYRQSLGQGPEFLIYFQGTGAADDSGLPNDRFFAVRPEGSVSTLKIQRTERGDSAVYLCASSLTGGQETQYFGPGTRLLVL.

In its sample, this clonotype was seen a few times. The gene calls are TRBV5-8 and TRBJ2-5, with D hard to call. V gave up 0 bases and J gave up 5 bases, with 11 bases separating them. The germline gives CDR1 SGHTS, CDR2 YDEGEE. CDR3 length: 14 residues. In nucleotides, the CDR3 is TGTGCCAGCAGCTTGGGGGCTAGTTCGGAGACCCAGTACTTC. Translated, it gives CASSLGASSETQYF.

This clonotype has at least ten counts. J is TRBJ2-7 and V is TRBV28, with D perhaps matching TRBD2 (5 bases). The CDR3 length is 16 residues. From germline, CDR1 is MDHEN and CDR2 SYDVKM. Trimming removed 2 bases at V and 1 base at J, with 15 bases between. The CDR3 DNA reads as TGTGCCAGCAGTTTAGGACGGGAAAGCCCTTCCTACGAGCAGTACTTC. Translated: CASSLGRESPSYEQYF.

The CDR3 coding sequence is TGTGCCAGCTCACCACCTGCGGGAGGACGACTGAACACTGAAGCTTTCTTT. As protein: CASSPPAGGRLNTEAFF. The J gene is TRBJ1-1, the V gene TRBV18, with D unclear. The V end was cut by 0 bases, the J end by 0 bases, with 14 bases between. Germline V CDR1 and CDR2: KGHSH, LQKENI. The CDR3 is 17 amino acids.

This clonotype was seen a few times. The V call is TRBV11-3, the J call TRBJ2-1; D is uncertain. The ends were cut back, 5 bases at V and 5 bases at J, with 16 bases in the middle. The CDR3 length is 15 residues. Germline CDR1 is SGHNT and CDR2 is YENEEA. The CDR3 spells CASSRRSRVDNEQFF. The CDR3 region has the DNA TGTGCCAGCAGCCGGAGAAGTAGGGTCGACAATGAGCAGTTCTTC.

The chain couples TRBV11-3 to TRBJ2-3; no definite D call. The CDR3 runs 13 residues. Trimming removed 3 bases at V and 8 bases at J, with 12 bases between. In germline, CDR1 is SGHNT, CDR2 YENEEA. This chain's CDR3 is CASSLDFGGTQYF. The CDR3 coding sequence is TGTGCCAGCAGCTTGGATTTCGGTGGTACGCAGTATTTT.

J is TRBJ1-5 and V is TRBV20-1; 10 nucleotides match TRBD1. This CDR3 is 20 amino acids long. Germline V gene lookup returns CDR1 DFQATT and CDR2 SNEGSKA (reference sequence). This CDR3 is CRARSLRGQGIEYSNQPQHF. The CDR3, as DNA: TGCAGGGCAAGATCCTTACGGGGACAGGGGATCGAGTATAGCAATCAGCCCCAGCATTTT.

This clonotype was detected only a few times. V is TRBV6-5 and J is TRBJ1-5; 7 bases align to TRBD1. Losses at the gene ends were 2 bases for V and 2 bases for J; bases not matched to a gene: 3. The CDR3 loop spans 15 amino acids. Germline CDR1 and CDR2: MNHEY and SVGAGI. The CDR3, as DNA: TGTGCCAGCAGTTACGGGCAGGGGGGCAATCAGCCCCAGCATTTT. This encodes CASSYGQGGNQPQHF.